Listed here are 27 T cell receptor beta chains from one sample, sequenced in a study of blood T cell repertoires in COVID-19. The protocol was immunoSEQ multiplex PCR, while the TCRdb copy is restricted to in-frame clones and leaves out a portion. This sample has some 170,000 clones, with around 82% found just once. The sample consisted of PBMCs or T cells enriched from blood (not recorded which). All receptors derive from a man aged 40-50 years who had recovered from COVID-19.

The genes are TRBV30 and TRBJ2-3; 8 bases are shared with TRBD2. CDR1 is GTSNPN and CDR2 is SVGIG in the germline V gene (reference sequence). The CDR3 totals 15 residues. Trimming at V came to 3 bases and at J to 4 bases, leaving 9 bases not matched to a gene. CDR3 loop: CAWRVAGGDADTQYF. In DNA form, the CDR3 reads TGTGCCTGGAGAGTGGCGGGGGGCGACGCAGATACGCAGTATTTT.

V and J are TRBV10-2 and TRBJ1-2, with TRBD1 identical over 7 bases. Trimming at V came to 5 bases and at J to 5 bases, leaving 8 bases not matched to a gene. Germline CDR1 and CDR2: WSHSY and SAAADI. This CDR3 comprises 14 residues. The CDR3, as DNA: TGCGCCAGCAGTCGAGAAGGGGGACAGTATGGCTACACCTTC. Protein sequence: CASSREGGQYGYTF.

The V call is TRBV30, the J call TRBJ1-2; 8 nucleotides agree with TRBD1. Germline assignment: CDR1 GTSNPN and CDR2 SVGIG (reference sequence). This CDR3 spans 13 amino acids. The ends lost 2 bases at V and 12 bases at J; junction bases unmatched: 11. The CDR3, as DNA: TGTGCCTGGAGTTATGGGCAACAGGGGGGGAACACCTTC. Translation: CAWSYGQQGGNTF.

In its sample, this clone was seen once. V usage is TRBV5-4 and J usage is TRBJ2-3; 8 bases agree with TRBD1. V was pared by 3 bases and J by 0 bases, with 6 bases of the junction left unmatched. The CDR3 consists of 16 residues. From germline, CDR1 is SGHNT and CDR2 YYREEE (reference sequence). For the CDR3, the DNA is TGTGCCAGCAGCTCCAAAACAGGGGGAAGCACAGATACGCAGTATTTT. This encodes CASSSKTGGSTDTQYF.

This clone was recorded once. This chain connects TRBV5-1 to TRBJ1-1; D perhaps matches TRBD1 (5 bases). V was trimmed by 3 bases and J by 2 bases, leaving 14 bases between them. The CDR3 runs 15 residues. From germline, CDR1 is SGHRS and CDR2 YFSETQ. CDR3 in DNA: TGCGCCAGCAGCTCCTCAGGGCCTCCCAACACTGAAGCTTTCTTT. It specifies CASSSSGPPNTEAFF.

The V gene is TRBV27, the J gene TRBJ2-1, with 7 bases lining up with TRBD2. Germline CDR1 and CDR2: MNHEY and SMNVEV (reference sequence). The CDR3 contains 13 residues. V shed 6 bases, J shed 14 bases, and the junction held 13 bases outside the gene matches. DNA for the CDR3: TGTGCCAGCAGAGGAATAGCGGGCCTGCAGGAGTTCTTC. It specifies CASRGIAGLQEFF.

This clone came up a few times. This rearrangement joins TRBV2 to TRBJ1-5; TRBD1 agrees at 7 bases. With V trimmed by 5 bases and J by 6 bases, 13 bases remained unmatched. This CDR3 region has 16 residues. From germline, CDR1 is SNHLY and CDR2 FYNNEI. CDR3 sequence (DNA): TGTGCCAGCAGTTCCGGGACAGCTGGGCTGGGTCAGCCCCAGCATTTT. Translation gives CASSSGTAGLGQPQHF.

The rearrangement joins TRBV5-4 to TRBJ1-1; no firm D call. With 0 bases removed from V and 4 bases from J, the gap between germline ends came to 13 bases. The germline CDR1 and CDR2 sequences are SGHNT and YYREEE (reference sequence). The CDR3 spans 15 residues. CDR3 bases: TGTGCCAGCAGCTTGGTTGAGGGAGGAATCACTGAAGCTTTCTTT. Translating gives CASSLVEGGITEAFF.

V gene TRBV6-5 combines with J gene TRBJ2-7, with D perhaps TRBD1 (5 bases). The CDR3 length is 14 residues. The V and J ends lost 0 bases and 2 bases respectively, with 8 bases between them. Germline-derived CDR1 and CDR2 are MNHEY and SVGAGI. In DNA form, the CDR3 reads TGTGCCAGCAGTTACTCGTCAGGGCCCTACGAGCAGTACTTC. Translating gives CASSYSSGPYEQYF.

This clone was seen a handful of times. The CDR3 bases are TGTGCCAGCAGCTTAGCCGGACTAGCGGGGGAAGCCGGGGAGCTGTTTTTT. This gives the protein CASSLAGLAGEAGELFF. The V call is TRBV11-3, the J call TRBJ2-2; 13 nucleotides align to TRBD2. The CDR3 extends over 17 amino acids. Looked up from germline, CDR1 is SGHNT and CDR2 is YENEEA. With V trimmed by 1 base and J by 6 bases, 5 bases remained unmatched.

This chain joins TRBV11-2 and TRBJ1-5; weak D call: TRBD1 (6 bases). This CDR3 is built from 15 residues. Germline CDR1 and CDR2: SGHAT and FQNNGV. V was trimmed by 1 base and J by 6 bases, leaving 13 bases between them. The CDR3 DNA reads TGTGCCAGCAGCTTAGTGGGGGGGGCGGGTCAGCCCCAGCATTTT. As protein: CASSLVGGAGQPQHF.

This clone was picked up one time. The gene calls are TRBV5-1 and TRBJ2-5; 8 nucleotides match TRBD2. The germline V gene has CDR1 SGHRS and CDR2 YFSETQ. The trim removed 6 bases at V and 5 bases at J, leaving 9 bases unmatched. This CDR3 contains 14 residues. The CDR3 sequence: CASTAGGTRETQYF. The CDR3 DNA follows: TGCGCCAGCACCGCGGGGGGAACCAGGGAGACCCAGTACTTC.

This clone was detected only a few times. The chain has TRBV5-1 and TRBJ1-4; 7 bases line up with TRBD1. Unmatched junction bases numbered 9, after V lost 2 bases and J lost 8 bases. The length of the CDR3 is 15 residues. The V gene's germline CDR1 is SGHRS and CDR2 YFSETQ. CDR3 DNA sequence: TGCGCCAGCAGCTTAGGACAGGTGACCGGAGAAAAACTGTTTTTT. Translating it yields CASSLGQVTGEKLFF. Complete variable domain (other parts from reference TRBV5-1 and TRBJ1-4): KAGVTQTPRYLIKTRGQQVTLSCSPISGHRSVSWYQQTPGQGLQFLFEYFSETQRNKGNFPGRFSGRQFSNSRSEMNVSTLELGDSALYLCASSLGQVTGEKLFFGSGTQLSVL.

The V and J genes are TRBV27 and TRBJ1-1; 7 bases agree with TRBD1. V shed 3 bases and J 4 bases; nucleotides not matched to a gene: 2. The CDR3 is 13 amino acids. Germline V gene sequence: CDR1 MNHEY, CDR2 SMNVEV (reference sequence). The CDR3 DNA is TGTGCCAGCAGTTTCAGGGGGGCCACTGAAGCTTTCTTT. Translating it yields CASSFRGATEAFF.

The chain recombines TRBV6-4 with TRBJ1-2; 9 bases are a match to TRBD1. V trimming: 6 bases; J trimming: 2 bases; junction bases outside the gene matches: 10. Germline V gene data show CDR1 as MRHNA and CDR2 as SNTAGT. The CDR3 sequence is 16 residues long. The CDR3: CASSETAGTGNYGYTF. The CDR3, as DNA: TGTGCCAGCAGCGAAACGGCCGGGACAGGGAACTATGGCTACACCTTC.

At least ten counts were recorded for this clone. The chain links TRBV6-4 to TRBJ1-5, with 9 bases aligning to TRBD1. This CDR3 contains 17 residues. V lost 0 bases, J lost 4 bases, and 7 bases stayed unmatched. CDR1 and CDR2 (germline): MRHNA, SNTAGT. The CDR3 sequence: CASSDSRDRVPNQPQHF. The CDR3, as DNA: TGTGCCAGCAGTGACTCCCGGGACAGGGTGCCAAATCAGCCCCAGCATTTT.

This clone has just a few counts. This chain links TRBV6-5 with TRBJ2-2, with no clear D. Germline V gene data show CDR1 as MNHEY and CDR2 as SVGAGI. This CDR3 is 12 amino acids long. V shed 10 bases and J shed 0 bases, with 6 bases lying between them. DNA of the CDR3: TGTGCCACTTCAGCGAACACCGGGGAGCTGTTTTTT. Translated: CATSANTGELFF.

V gene TRBV5-4 combines with J gene TRBJ2-5, with D possibly being TRBD2 (7 bases). Between the trimmed V and J ends, which lost 7 bases and 4 bases, there was a span of 17 bases. The CDR3 is made up of 14 amino acids. CDR1 and CDR2 (germline): SGHNT, YYREEE (reference sequence). As DNA, the CDR3 is TGTGCCAGCCTCGAGGGGGGGGCCTCAGAGACCCAGTACTTC. It yields the protein CASLEGGASETQYF.

The V call is TRBV18, the J call TRBJ1-1; 9 bases fit TRBD1. CDR3 length equals 16 residues. Losses at the gene ends were 3 bases for V and 4 bases for J; bases not matched to a gene: 9. Germline loops: CDR1 KGHSH, CDR2 LQKENI. This CDR3 is CASSPSTPGQGTEAFF. Written as DNA, the CDR3 is TGTGCCAGCTCACCTAGTACTCCGGGACAGGGCACTGAAGCTTTCTTT.

This clone was recorded a few times. The chain recombines TRBV12-3 or TRBV12-4 with TRBJ1-5; unclear D gene. The V end lost 4 bases, the J end lost 9 bases, and 13 bases lay between the germline ends. The CDR3 length is 13 residues. CDR3 in amino acids: CASSCWTVSPQHF. CDR3 sequence (DNA): TGTGCCAGCAGTTGCTGGACTGTTTCGCCCCAGCATTTT.

The J gene is TRBJ2-7, the V gene TRBV5-1, with D unresolved. The ends were cut back, 0 bases at V and 3 bases at J, with 7 bases in the middle. Germline V gene sequence: CDR1 SGHRS, CDR2 YFSETQ. There are 13 residues in the CDR3. The CDR3 sequence: CASSLEPHYEQYV. The DNA of the CDR3 is TGCGCCAGCAGCTTGGAACCACACTACGAGCAGTACGTC.

This clone was recorded once. The junction shows a germline mismatch at one end, possibly a read error. The same CDR3 can be traced to other DNA sequences in this sample. This sequence joins TRBV19 and TRBJ1-1; no reliable D call. The CDR3 has 14 residues. CDR1 and CDR2 from the germline V gene are LNHDA and SQIVND (reference sequence). The CDR3 region is CASSITALNTEAFF. The CDR3 bases are TGTGCCAGTAGTATTACAGCCCTGAACACTGAAGCCTTCTTT.

The chain uses TRBV7-3 and TRBJ2-1; TRBD2 matches 8 bases. The germline CDR1 and CDR2 sequences are SGHTA and FQGTGA. V trimming: 5 bases; J trimming: 5 bases; junction bases outside the gene matches: 8. CDR3 length: 15 amino acids. The CDR3 loop is CASSPPGGANNEQFF. DNA of the CDR3: TGTGCCAGCAGCCCCCCCGGGGGGGCGAACAATGAGCAGTTCTTC.

The rearrangement uses TRBV5-1 and TRBJ1-3, with a tentative D call TRBD1 (5 bases). The V end was cut by 6 bases, the J end by 4 bases, with 14 bases between. This CDR3 is built from 14 residues. CDR1 is SGHRS and CDR2 is YFSETQ in the germline V gene. The CDR3 bases are TGCGCCAGCACTTCAACGGCAGGGGGAAACACCATATATTTT. It translates to CASTSTAGGNTIYF.

The gene calls are TRBV28 and TRBJ1-2, with D possibly matching TRBD1 (5 bases). The CDR3 has 17 residues. Germline CDR1 and CDR2: MDHEN and SYDVKM. Between the trimmed V and J ends, which lost 4 bases and 0 bases, there was a span of 18 bases. CDR3 sequence (DNA): TGTGCCAGCAGTTCTATGGGGGGTGATCCCTCTAACTATGGCTACACCTTC. It codes for CASSSMGGDPSNYGYTF.

The rearrangement links TRBV9 to TRBJ2-1; 7 bases align to TRBD1. Germline-derived CDR1 and CDR2 are SGDLS and YYNGEE. The CDR3 extends over 18 amino acids. J was trimmed by 6 bases and V by 0 bases; bases with no gene match: 15. In DNA form, the CDR3 reads TGTGCCAGCAGCGTAGGGTCAATGAGGGGGCGAGGGATCAATGAGCAGTTCTTC. It translates to CASSVGSMRGRGINEQFF. Filled out from reference TRBV9 and TRBJ2-1, the complete variable domain reads DSGVTQTPKHLITATGQRVTLRCSPRSGDLSVYWYQQSLDQGLQFLIQYYNGEERAKGNILERFSAQQFPDLHSELNLSSLELGDSALYFCASSVGSMRGRGINEQFFGPGTRLTVL.

The rearrangement joins TRBV30 to TRBJ1-2; no clear D. This CDR3 has 14 amino acids. V lost 0 bases, J lost 8 bases, and 16 bases lay in between. Germline CDR1 reads GTSNPN; CDR2 reads SVGIG (reference sequence). The CDR3, as DNA: TGTGCCTGGAGTGTATCCCTTACCTTGGAGGGCTACACCTTC. Protein product: CAWSVSLTLEGYTF.